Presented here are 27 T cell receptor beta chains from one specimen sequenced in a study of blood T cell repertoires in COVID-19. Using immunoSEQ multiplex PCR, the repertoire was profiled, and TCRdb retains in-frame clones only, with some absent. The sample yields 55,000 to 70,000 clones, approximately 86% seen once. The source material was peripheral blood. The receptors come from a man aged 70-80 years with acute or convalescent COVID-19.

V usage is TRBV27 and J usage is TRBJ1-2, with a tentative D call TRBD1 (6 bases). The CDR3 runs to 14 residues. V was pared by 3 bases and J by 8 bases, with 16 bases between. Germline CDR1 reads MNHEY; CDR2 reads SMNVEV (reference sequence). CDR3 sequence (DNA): TGTGCCAGCAGTTTTTCCGGACAGAGAGGCGGCTACACCTTC. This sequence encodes CASSFSGQRGGYTF.

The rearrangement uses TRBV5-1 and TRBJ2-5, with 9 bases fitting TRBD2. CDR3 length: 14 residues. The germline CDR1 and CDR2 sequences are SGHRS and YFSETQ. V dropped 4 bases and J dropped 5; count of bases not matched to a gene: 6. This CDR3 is CASSMAGGSETQYF. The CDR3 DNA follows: TGCGCCAGCAGCATGGCGGGAGGGTCGGAGACCCAGTACTTC.

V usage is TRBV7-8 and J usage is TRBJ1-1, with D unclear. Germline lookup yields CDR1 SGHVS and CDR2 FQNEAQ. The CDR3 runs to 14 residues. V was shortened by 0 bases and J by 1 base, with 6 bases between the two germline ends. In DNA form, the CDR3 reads TGTGCCAGCAGCTTAGCGGTCAGGAACACTGAAGCTTTCTTT. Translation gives CASSLAVRNTEAFF.

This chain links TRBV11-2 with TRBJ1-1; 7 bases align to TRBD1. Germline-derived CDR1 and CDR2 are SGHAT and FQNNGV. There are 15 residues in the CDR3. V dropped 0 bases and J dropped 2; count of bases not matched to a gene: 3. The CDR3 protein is CASSLEPGGNTEAFF. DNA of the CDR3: TGTGCCAGCAGCTTAGAGCCAGGGGGAAACACTGAAGCTTTCTTT.

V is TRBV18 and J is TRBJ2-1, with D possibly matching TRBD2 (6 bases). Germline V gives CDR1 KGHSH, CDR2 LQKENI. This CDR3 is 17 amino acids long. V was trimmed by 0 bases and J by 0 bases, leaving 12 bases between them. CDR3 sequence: CASSPPGRKDSYNEQFF. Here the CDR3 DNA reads TGTGCCAGCTCACCACCGGGGAGGAAGGACTCCTACAATGAGCAGTTCTTC. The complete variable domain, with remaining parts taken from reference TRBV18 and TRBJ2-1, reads NAGVMQNPRHLVRRRGQEARLRCSPMKGHSHVYWYRQLPEEGLKFMVYLQKENIIDESGMPKERFSAEFPKEGPSILRIQQVVRGDSAAYFCASSPPGRKDSYNEQFFGPGTRLTVL.

The CDR3 reads CASSQGVAGEQFF. The CDR3 DNA is TGTGCCAGCAGCCAAGGAGTAGCTGGGGAGCAGTTCTTC. The chain combines TRBV3-1 (or the pseudogene TRBV3-2) with TRBJ2-1; D not certain. The CDR3 covers 13 residues. Per germline, CDR1 LGHDT and CDR2 YNNKEL (reference sequence). Trimming pared 1 base from V and 10 bases from J, leaving 11 bases between.

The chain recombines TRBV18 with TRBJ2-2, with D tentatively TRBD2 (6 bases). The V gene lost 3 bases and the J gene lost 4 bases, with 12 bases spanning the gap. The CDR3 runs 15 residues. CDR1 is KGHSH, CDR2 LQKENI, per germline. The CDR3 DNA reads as TGTGCCAGCTCACCCCCTAGCGTTCCCACCGGGGAGCTGTTTTTT. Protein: CASSPPSVPTGELFF.

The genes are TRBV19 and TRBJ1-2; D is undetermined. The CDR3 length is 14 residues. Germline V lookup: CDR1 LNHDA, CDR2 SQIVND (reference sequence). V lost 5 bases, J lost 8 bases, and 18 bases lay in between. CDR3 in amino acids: CASSPREIWVGYTF. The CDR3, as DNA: TGTGCCAGTAGTCCCCGGGAAATTTGGGTAGGCTACACCTTC.

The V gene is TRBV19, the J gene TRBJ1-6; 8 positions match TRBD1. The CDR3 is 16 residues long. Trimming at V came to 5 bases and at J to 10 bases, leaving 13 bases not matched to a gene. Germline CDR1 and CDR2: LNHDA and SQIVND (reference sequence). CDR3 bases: TGTGCCAGTAGTCTACCTGACAGGGGTACTGGATCACCCCTCCACTTT. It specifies CASSLPDRGTGSPLHF.

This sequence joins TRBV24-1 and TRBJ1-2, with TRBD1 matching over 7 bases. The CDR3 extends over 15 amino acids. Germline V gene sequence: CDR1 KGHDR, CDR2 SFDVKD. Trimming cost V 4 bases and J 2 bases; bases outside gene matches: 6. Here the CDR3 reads CATSDSGQVNYGYTF. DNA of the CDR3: TGTGCCACCAGTGACTCTGGACAGGTAAACTATGGCTACACCTTC.

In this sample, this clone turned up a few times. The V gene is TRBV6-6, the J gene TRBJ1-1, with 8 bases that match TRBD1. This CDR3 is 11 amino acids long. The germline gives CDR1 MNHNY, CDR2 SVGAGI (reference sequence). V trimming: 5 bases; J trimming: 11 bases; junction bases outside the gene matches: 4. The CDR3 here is CASSTTGDAFF. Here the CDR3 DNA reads TGTGCCAGCAGTACGACAGGGGACGCTTTCTTT.

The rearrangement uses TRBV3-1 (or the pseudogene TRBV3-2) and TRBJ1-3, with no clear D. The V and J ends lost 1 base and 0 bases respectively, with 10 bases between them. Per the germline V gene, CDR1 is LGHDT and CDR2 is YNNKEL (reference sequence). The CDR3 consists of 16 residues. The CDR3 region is CASSQGPGFSGNTIYF. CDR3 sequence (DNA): TGTGCCAGCAGCCAAGGACCGGGGTTCTCTGGAAACACCATATATTTT.

For the CDR3, the DNA is TGTGCCAGCAGTCACAGGGGCGTTGGTAACACTGAAGCTTTCTTT. As protein: CASSHRGVGNTEAFF. The chain has TRBV3-1 (or the pseudogene TRBV3-2) and TRBJ1-1; TRBD1 aligns across 7 bases. This CDR3 has 15 amino acids. The junction had 9 bases not matched to a gene; V was cut back by 6 bases and J by 2 bases. CDR1 and CDR2 from the germline V gene are LGHDT and YNNKEL (reference sequence).

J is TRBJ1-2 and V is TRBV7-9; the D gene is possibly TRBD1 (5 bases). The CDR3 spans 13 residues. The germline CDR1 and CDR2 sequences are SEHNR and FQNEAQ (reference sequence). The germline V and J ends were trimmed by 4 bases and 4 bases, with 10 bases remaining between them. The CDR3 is CASSSRGGYGYTF. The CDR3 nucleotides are TGTGCCAGCAGCTCCCGGGGGGGCTATGGCTACACCTTC.

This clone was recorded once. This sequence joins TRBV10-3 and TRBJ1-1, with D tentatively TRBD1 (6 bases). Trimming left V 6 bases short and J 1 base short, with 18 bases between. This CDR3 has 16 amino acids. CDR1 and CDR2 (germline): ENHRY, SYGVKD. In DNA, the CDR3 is TGTGCCATCAGAGATGACAGGCCGGGCGGGAACACTGAAGCTTTCTTT. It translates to CAIRDDRPGGNTEAFF.

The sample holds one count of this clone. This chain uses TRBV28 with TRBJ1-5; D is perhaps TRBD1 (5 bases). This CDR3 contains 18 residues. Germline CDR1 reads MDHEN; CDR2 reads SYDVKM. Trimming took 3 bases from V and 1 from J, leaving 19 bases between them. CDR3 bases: TGTGCCAGCAGTTTGTGGGGGTGGGGGGAACAGAGCAATCAGCCCCAGCATTTT. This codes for CASSLWGWGEQSNQPQHF.

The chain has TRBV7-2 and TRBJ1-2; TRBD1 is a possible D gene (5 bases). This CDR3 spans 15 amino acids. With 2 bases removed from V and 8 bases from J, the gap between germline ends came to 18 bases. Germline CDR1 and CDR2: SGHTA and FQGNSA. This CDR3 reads CASSLNTGPIGGYTF. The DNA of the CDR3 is TGTGCCAGCAGCTTAAATACAGGACCCATAGGGGGCTACACCTTC.

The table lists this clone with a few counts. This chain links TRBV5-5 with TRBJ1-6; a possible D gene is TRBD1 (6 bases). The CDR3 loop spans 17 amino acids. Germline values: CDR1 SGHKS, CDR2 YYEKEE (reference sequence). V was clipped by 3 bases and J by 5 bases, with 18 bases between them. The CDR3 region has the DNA TGTGCCAGCAGCTGGGGCGGAAAGGGGGGGAATAATTCACCCCTCCACTTT. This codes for CASSWGGKGGNNSPLHF.

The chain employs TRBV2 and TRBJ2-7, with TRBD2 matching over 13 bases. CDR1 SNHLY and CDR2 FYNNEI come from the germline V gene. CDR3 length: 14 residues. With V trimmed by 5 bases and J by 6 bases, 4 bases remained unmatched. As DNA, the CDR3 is TGTGCCAGCAGTTTGGGACTAGCGGGGCGCGAGCAGTACTTC. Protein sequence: CASSLGLAGREQYF. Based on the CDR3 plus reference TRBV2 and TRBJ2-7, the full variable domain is EPEVTQTPSHQVTQMGQEVILRCVPISNHLYFYWYRQILGQKVEFLVSFYNNEISEKSEIFDDQFSVERPDGSNFTLKIRSTKLEDSAMYFCASSLGLAGREQYFGPGTRLTVT.

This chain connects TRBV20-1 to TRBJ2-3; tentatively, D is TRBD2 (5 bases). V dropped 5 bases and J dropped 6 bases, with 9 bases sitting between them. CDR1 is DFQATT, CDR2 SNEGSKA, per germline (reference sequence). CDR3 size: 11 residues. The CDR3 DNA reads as TGCAGTGCTTCCCCTAGCGATACGCAGTATTTT. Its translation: CSASPSDTQYF.

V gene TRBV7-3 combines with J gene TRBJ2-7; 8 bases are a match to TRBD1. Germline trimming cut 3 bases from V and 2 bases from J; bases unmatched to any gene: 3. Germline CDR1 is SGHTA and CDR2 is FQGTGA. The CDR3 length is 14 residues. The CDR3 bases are TGTGCCAGCAGCTTCTCGACAGGGGCCTACGAGCAGTACTTC. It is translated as CASSFSTGAYEQYF.

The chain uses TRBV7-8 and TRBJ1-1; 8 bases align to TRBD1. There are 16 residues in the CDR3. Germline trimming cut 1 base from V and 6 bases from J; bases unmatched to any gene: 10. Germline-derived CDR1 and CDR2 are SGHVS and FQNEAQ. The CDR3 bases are TGTGCCAGCAGCTTAGTAGCAGGGGGCGCGAGGTCTGAAGCTTTCTTT. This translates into CASSLVAGGARSEAFF.

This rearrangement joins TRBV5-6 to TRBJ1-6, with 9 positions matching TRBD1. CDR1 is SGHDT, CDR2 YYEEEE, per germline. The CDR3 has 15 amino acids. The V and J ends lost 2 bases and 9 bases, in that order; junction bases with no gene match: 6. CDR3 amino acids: CASSFPGQGISPLHF. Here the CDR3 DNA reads TGTGCCAGCAGCTTCCCCGGACAGGGGATTTCACCCCTCCACTTT.

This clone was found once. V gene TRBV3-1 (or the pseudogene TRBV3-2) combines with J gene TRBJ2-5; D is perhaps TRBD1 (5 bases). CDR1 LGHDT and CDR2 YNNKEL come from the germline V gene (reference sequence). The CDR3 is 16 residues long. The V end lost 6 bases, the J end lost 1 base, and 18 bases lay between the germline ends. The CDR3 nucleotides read TGTGCCAGCAGGCGTCGCCGGACAATGGGCCAAGAGACCCAGTACTTC. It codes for CASRRRRTMGQETQYF.

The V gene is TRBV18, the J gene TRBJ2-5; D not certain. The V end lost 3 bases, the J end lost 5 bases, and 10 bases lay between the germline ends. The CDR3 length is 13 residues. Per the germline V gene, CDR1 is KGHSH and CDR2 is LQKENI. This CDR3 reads CASSPRFGETQYF. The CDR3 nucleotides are TGTGCCAGCTCACCCCGTTTCGGGGAGACCCAGTACTTC. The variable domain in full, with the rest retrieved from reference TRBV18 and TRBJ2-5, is NAGVMQNPRHLVRRRGQEARLRCSPMKGHSHVYWYRQLPEEGLKFMVYLQKENIIDESGMPKERFSAEFPKEGPSILRIQQVVRGDSAAYFCASSPRFGETQYFGPGTRLLVL.

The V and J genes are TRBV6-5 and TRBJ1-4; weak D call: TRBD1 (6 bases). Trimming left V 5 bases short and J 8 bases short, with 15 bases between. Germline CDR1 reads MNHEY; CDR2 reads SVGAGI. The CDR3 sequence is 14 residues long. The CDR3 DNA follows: TGTGCCAGCAGTCCTCAGGGGCGCGTGGAAAAACTGTTTTTT. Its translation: CASSPQGRVEKLFF.

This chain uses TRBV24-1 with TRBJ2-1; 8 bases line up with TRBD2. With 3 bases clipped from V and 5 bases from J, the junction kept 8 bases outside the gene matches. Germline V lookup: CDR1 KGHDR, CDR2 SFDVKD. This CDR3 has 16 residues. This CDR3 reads CATSDHHSGVHNEQFF. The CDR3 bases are TGTGCCACCAGTGATCATCATAGCGGGGTCCACAATGAGCAGTTCTTC.